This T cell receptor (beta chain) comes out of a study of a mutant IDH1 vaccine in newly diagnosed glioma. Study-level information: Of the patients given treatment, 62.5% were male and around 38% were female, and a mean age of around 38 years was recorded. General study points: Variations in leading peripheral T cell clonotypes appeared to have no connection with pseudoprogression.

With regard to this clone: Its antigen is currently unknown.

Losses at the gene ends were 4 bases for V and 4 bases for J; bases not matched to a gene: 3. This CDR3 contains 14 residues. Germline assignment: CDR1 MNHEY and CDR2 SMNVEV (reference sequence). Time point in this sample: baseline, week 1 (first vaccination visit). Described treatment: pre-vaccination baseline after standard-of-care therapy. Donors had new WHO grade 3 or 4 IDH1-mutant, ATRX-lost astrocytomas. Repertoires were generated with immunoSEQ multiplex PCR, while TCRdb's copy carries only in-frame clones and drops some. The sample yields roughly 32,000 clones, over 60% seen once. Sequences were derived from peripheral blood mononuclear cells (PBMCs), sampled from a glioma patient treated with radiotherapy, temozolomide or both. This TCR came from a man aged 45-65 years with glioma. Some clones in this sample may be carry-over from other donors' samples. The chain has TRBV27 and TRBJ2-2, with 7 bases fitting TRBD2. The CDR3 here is CASSYTGGTGELFF. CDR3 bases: TGTGCCAGCAGTTATACGGGAGGCACCGGGGAGCTGTTTTTT.